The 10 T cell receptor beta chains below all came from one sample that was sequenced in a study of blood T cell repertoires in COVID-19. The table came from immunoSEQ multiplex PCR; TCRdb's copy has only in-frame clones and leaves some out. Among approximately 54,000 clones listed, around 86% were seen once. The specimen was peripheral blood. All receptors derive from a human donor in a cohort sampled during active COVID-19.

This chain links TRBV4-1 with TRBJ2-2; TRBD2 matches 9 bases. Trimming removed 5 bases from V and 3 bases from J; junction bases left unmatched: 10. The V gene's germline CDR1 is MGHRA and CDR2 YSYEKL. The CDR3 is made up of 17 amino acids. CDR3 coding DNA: TGCGCCAGCAGCGAAACCATAGCGGGGGTGGACACCGGGGAGCTGTTTTTT. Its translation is CASSETIAGVDTGELFF.

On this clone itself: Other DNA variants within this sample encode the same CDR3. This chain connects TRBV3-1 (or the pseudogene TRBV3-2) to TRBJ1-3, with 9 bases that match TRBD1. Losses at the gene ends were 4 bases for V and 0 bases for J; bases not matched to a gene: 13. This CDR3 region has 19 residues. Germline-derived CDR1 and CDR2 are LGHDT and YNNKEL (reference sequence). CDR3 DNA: TGTGCCAGCAGCCTGAGAGGGGGGACAGGGCAAAACTCTGGAAACACCATATATTTT. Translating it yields CASSLRGGTGQNSGNTIYF.

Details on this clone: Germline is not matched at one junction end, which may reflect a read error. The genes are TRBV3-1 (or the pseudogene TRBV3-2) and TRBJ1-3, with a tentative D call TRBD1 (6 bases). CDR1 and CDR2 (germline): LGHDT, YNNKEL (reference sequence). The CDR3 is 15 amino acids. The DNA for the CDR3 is TGTGCCAGCAGCGAAGAGGGCAGGGGTGGAAACACCATATATTTT. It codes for CASSEEGRGGNTIYF.

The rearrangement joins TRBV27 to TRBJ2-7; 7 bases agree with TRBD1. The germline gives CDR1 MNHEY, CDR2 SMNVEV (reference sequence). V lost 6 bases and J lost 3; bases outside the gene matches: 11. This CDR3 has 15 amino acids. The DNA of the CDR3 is TGTGCCAGCAGACGCCAAACAGGGGACCACTACGAGCAGTACTTC. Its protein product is CASRRQTGDHYEQYF.

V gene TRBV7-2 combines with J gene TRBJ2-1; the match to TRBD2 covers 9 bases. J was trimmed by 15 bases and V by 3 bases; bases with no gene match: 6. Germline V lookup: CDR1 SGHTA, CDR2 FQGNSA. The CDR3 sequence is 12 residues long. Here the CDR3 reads CASSLERGVRFF. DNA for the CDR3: TGTGCCAGCAGCTTGGAGCGGGGGGTGCGGTTCTTC.

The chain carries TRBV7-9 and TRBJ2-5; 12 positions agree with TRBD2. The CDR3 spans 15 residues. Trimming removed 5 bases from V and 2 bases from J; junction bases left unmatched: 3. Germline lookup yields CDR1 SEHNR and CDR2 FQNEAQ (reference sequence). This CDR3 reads CASSRTSGIQETQYF. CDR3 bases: TGTGCCAGCAGCCGGACTAGCGGGATACAAGAGACCCAGTACTTC.

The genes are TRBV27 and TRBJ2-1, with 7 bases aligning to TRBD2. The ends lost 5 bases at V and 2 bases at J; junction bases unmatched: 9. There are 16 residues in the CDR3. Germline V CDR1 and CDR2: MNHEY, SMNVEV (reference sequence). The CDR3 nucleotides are TGTGCCAGCAGTCTGGAGCGGGGAGCAACCTACAATGAGCAGTTCTTC. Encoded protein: CASSLERGATYNEQFF.

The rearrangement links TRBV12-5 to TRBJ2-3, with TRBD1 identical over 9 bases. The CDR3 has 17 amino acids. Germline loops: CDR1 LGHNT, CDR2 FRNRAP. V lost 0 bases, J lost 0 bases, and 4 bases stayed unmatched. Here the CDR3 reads CASGLVRDRASTDTQYF. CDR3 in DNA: TGTGCTAGTGGTTTGGTGAGGGACAGGGCTAGCACAGATACGCAGTATTTT.

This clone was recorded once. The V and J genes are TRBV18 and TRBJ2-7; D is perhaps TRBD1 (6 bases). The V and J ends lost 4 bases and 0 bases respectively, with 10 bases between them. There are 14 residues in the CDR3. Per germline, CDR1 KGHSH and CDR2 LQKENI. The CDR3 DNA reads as TGTGCCAGCTCACTTACAGGGATCTCCTACGAGCAGTACTTC. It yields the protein CASSLTGISYEQYF.

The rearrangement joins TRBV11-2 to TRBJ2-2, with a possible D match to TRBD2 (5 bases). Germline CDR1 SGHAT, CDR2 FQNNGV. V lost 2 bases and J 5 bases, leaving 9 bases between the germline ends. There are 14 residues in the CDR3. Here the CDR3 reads CASSLFGSTGELFF. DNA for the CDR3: TGTGCCAGCAGCTTATTTGGGAGTACCGGGGAGCTGTTTTTT. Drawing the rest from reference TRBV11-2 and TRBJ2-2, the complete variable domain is EAGVAQSPRYKIIEKRQSVAFWCNPISGHATLYWYQQILGQGPKLLIQFQNNGVVDDSQLPKDRFSAERLKGVDSTLKIQPAKLEDSAVYLCASSLFGSTGELFFGEGSRLTVL.